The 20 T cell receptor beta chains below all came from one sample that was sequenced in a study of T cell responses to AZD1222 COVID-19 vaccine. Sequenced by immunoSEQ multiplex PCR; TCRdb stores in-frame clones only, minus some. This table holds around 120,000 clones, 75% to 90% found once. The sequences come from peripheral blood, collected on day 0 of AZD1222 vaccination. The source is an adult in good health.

CDR3 coding DNA: TGTGCCAGCAGCCCCGGGACTGCTGGAAACACCATATATTTT. This codes for CASSPGTAGNTIYF. V gene TRBV3-1 (or the pseudogene TRBV3-2) combines with J gene TRBJ1-3, with a tentative D call TRBD1 (5 bases). Trimming took off 4 bases at V and 2 bases at J, with 9 bases between the two ends. This CDR3 spans 14 amino acids. Germline V gene sequence: CDR1 LGHDT, CDR2 YNNKEL (reference sequence).

CDR3 sequence reads: CASSPTAGDRYEQYF. The DNA of the CDR3 is TGTGCCAGCAGCCCTACAGCGGGGGACCGCTACGAGCAGTACTTC. This chain connects TRBV7-3 to TRBJ2-7; 8 bases are shared with TRBD2. With V trimmed by 5 bases and J by 3 bases, 9 bases remained unmatched. Germline V lookup: CDR1 SGHTA, CDR2 FQGTGA. This CDR3 comprises 15 residues.

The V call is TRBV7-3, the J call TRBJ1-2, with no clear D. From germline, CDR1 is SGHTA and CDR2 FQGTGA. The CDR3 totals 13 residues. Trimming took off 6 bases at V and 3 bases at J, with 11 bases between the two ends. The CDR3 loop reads CASSPGGDYGYTF. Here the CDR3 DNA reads TGTGCCAGCAGTCCCGGCGGCGACTATGGCTACACCTTC.

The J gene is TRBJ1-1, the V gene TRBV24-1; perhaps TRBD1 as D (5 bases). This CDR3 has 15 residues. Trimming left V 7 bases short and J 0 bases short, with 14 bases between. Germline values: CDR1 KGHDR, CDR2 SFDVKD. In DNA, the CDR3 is TGTGCCACCAGCGGCCGGGGGGGGTTGAACACTGAAGCTTTCTTT. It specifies CATSGRGGLNTEAFF.

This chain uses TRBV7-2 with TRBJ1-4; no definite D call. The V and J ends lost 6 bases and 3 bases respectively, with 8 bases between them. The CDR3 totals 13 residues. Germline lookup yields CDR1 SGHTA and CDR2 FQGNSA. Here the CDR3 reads CASRGSSNEKLFF. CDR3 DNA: TGTGCCAGCAGGGGGAGTTCTAATGAAAAACTGTTTTTT.

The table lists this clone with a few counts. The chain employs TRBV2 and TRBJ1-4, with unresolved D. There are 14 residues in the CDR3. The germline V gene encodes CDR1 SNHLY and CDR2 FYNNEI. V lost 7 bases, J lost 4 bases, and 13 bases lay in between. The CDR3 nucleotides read TGTGCCAGCATCGGGCAGCGTCGTAATGAAAAACTGTTTTTT. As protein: CASIGQRRNEKLFF.

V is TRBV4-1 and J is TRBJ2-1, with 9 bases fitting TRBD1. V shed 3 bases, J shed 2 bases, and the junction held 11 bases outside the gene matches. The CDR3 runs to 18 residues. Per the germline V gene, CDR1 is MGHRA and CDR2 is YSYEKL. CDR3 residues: CASSHGRRDRDTYNEQFF. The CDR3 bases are TGCGCCAGCAGCCACGGAAGGCGGGACAGGGACACCTACAATGAGCAGTTCTTC.

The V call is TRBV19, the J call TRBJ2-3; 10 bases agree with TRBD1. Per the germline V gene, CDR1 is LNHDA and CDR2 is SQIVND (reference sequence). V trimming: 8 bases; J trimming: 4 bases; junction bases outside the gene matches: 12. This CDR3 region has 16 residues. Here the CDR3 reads CASGTTGGGLADTQYF. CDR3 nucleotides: TGTGCCAGTGGGACGACAGGGGGCGGGCTGGCAGATACGCAGTATTTT.

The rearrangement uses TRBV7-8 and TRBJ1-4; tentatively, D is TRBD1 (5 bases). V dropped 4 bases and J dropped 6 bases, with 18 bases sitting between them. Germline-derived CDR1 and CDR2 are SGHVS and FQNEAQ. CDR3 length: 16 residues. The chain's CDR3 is CASSYPAGTGDEKLFF. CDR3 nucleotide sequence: TGTGCCAGCAGCTACCCAGCCGGGACGGGGGATGAAAAACTGTTTTTT.

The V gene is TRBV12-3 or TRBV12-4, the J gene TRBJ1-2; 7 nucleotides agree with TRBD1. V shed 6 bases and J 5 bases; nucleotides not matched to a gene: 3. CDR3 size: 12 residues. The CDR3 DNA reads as TGTGCCAGCAGAGTACAGGGGTATGGCTACACCTTC. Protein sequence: CASRVQGYGYTF.

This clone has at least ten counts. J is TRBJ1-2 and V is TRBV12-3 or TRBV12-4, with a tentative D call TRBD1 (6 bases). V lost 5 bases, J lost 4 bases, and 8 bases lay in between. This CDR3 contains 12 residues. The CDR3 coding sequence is TGTGCCAGCAGTGGGGGGCTCTATGGCTACACCTTC. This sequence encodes CASSGGLYGYTF.

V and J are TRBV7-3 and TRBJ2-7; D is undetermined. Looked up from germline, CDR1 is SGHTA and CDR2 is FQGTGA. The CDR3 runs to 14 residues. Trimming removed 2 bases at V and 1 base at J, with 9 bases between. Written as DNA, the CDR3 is TGTGCCAGCAGCTTATCAGTCGATTCCTACGAGCAGTACTTC. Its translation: CASSLSVDSYEQYF. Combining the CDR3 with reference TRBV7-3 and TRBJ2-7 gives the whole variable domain GAGVSQTPSNKVTEKGKYVELRCDPISGHTALYWYRQSLGQGPEFLIYFQGTGAADDSGLPNDRFFAVRPEGSVSTLKIQRTERGDSAVYLCASSLSVDSYEQYFGPGTRLTVT.

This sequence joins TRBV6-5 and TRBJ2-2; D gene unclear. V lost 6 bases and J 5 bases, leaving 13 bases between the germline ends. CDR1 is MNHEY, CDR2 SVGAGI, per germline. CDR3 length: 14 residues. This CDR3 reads CASRGPSRTGELFF. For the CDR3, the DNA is TGTGCCAGCAGGGGCCCATCGAGGACCGGGGAGCTGTTTTTT.

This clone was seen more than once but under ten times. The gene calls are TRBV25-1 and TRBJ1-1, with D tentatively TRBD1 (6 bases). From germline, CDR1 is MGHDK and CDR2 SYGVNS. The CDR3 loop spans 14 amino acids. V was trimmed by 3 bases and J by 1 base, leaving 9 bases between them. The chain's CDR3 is CASSDQTGNTEAFF. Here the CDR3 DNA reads TGTGCCAGCAGTGACCAGACAGGGAACACTGAAGCTTTCTTT.

The CDR3 loop is CASSQGDSRSYEQYF. CDR3 nucleotide sequence: TGCGCCAGCAGCCAAGGGGACTCGCGCTCCTACGAGCAGTACTTC. V usage is TRBV4-1 and J usage is TRBJ2-7; possible D gene TRBD2, 6 bases. V lost 1 base, J lost 0 bases, and 10 bases lay in between. Germline lookup yields CDR1 MGHRA and CDR2 YSYEKL. The CDR3 has 15 residues.

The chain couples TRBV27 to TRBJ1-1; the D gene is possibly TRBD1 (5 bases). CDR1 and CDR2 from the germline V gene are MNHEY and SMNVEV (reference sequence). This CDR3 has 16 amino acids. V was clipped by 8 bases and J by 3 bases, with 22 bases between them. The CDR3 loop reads CASGLRAPGSDTEAFF. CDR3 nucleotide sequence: TGTGCCAGCGGCCTCAGGGCCCCAGGGAGTGACACTGAAGCTTTCTTT.

CDR3 amino acids: CASSSDFNYGYTF. CDR3 nucleotide sequence: TGTGCCAGCAGCTCCGATTTTAACTATGGCTACACCTTC. The J gene is TRBJ1-2, the V gene TRBV5-4, with unresolved D. The CDR3 consists of 13 residues. The V end was cut by 3 bases, the J end by 1 base, with 7 bases between. CDR1 and CDR2 (germline): SGHNT, YYREEE (reference sequence).

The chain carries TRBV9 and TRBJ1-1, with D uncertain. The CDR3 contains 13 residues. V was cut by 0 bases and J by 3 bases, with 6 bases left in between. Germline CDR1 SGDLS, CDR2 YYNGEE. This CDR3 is CASSVDSYTEAFF. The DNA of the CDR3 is TGTGCCAGCAGCGTAGACAGCTACACTGAAGCTTTCTTT.

In DNA, the CDR3 is TGTGCCAGCTCACCACGGTCCCCAGCCGTTAACTATGGCTACACCTTC. This encodes CASSPRSPAVNYGYTF. This sequence joins TRBV18 and TRBJ1-2, with D unclear. This CDR3 spans 16 amino acids. CDR1 and CDR2 from the germline V gene are KGHSH and LQKENI. V lost 1 base and J 1 base, leaving 13 bases between the germline ends.

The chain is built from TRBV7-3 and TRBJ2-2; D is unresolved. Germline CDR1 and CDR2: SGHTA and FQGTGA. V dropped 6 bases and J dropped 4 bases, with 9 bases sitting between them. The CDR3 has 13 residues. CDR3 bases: TGTGCCAGCAGTTTCTCAGGCACCGGGGAGCTGTTTTTT. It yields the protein CASSFSGTGELFF.